The 17 T cell receptor beta chains below were found in one sample sequenced in a study of radiation and T cells in renal cell carcinoma (dated by TCRdb to 2018 to 2021). In light of the paper, this sample's time point label describes: blood 4 weeks post-SBRT, at nephrectomy. What this sample's treatment or condition label stands for: 15 Gy SBRT to primary tumor, nephrectomy 4 weeks later. The library was produced with the immunoSEQ multiplex PCR assay. TCRdb retrieved this table from immuneACCESS and kept in-frame rearrangements only. Not all clones are present; in checked studies, unresolved V genes account for under half, and no reason is known for the remainder. Here the sample has 90,000 to 100,000 clones; 84% occur a single time. Around 7.7% of the sample comes from the top ten. The specimen was blood, collected from a patient whose treatment included radiotherapy and nephrectomy. The receptor source for this set is a man in his sixties with renal cell carcinoma.

The chain has TRBV9 and TRBJ2-3; D uncertain. The germline gives CDR1 SGDLS, CDR2 YYNGEE. With 0 bases removed from V and 2 bases from J, the gap between germline ends came to 10 bases. The CDR3 spans 15 residues. CDR3 in DNA: TGTGCCAGCAGCGTAGCGACATCCCCCACAGATACGCAGTATTTT. Protein: CASSVATSPTDTQYF. The full variable domain, rest sourced from reference TRBV9 and TRBJ2-3, is DSGVTQTPKHLITATGQRVTLRCSPRSGDLSVYWYQQSLDQGLQFLIQYYNGEERAKGNILERFSAQQFPDLHSELNLSSLELGDSALYFCASSVATSPTDTQYFGPGTRLTVL.

The chain links TRBV6-5 to TRBJ2-1; no firm D call. Germline-derived CDR1 and CDR2 are MNHEY and SVGAGI. This CDR3 contains 14 residues. V shed 6 bases and J shed 6 bases, with 15 bases lying between them. CDR3 in amino acids: CASSLQVLGNEQFF. For the CDR3, the DNA is TGTGCCAGCAGCCTACAAGTTCTAGGCAATGAGCAGTTCTTC.

This clone has a single count. The chain joins TRBV4-1 to TRBJ2-3; 9 nucleotides align to TRBD1. This CDR3 comprises 16 residues. Germline loops: CDR1 MGHRA, CDR2 YSYEKL. Germline trimming cut 0 bases from V and 5 bases from J; bases unmatched to any gene: 6. CDR3 amino acids: CASSQDPRTGVDTQYF. CDR3 in DNA: TGCGCCAGCAGCCAAGATCCCAGGACAGGGGTAGATACGCAGTATTTT.

The genes are TRBV7-2 and TRBJ1-3; D is unclear. Germline CDR1 reads SGHTA; CDR2 reads FQGNSA. The CDR3 is 15 amino acids. The V gene lost 6 bases and the J gene lost 4 bases, with 16 bases spanning the gap. The CDR3 DNA follows: TGTGCCAGCAGAACGGGCCTGAGCCCGGGAAACACCATATATTTT. This sequence encodes CASRTGLSPGNTIYF. The full variable domain, in which reference TRBV7-2 and TRBJ1-3 provide the parts outside the CDR3, is GAGVSQSPSNKVTEKGKDVELRCDPISGHTALYWYRQSLGQGLEFLIYFQGNSAPDKSGLPSDRFSAERTGGSVSTLTIQRTQQEDSAVYLCASRTGLSPGNTIYFGEGSWLTVV.

The rearrangement links TRBV9 to TRBJ2-7; TRBD2 might be the D (6 bases). This CDR3 comprises 13 residues. V was trimmed by 3 bases and J by 5 bases, leaving 12 bases between them. The germline V gene encodes CDR1 SGDLS and CDR2 YYNGEE. The CDR3 loop reads CASSAGESHEQYF. Written as DNA, the CDR3 is TGTGCCAGCAGCGCGGGGGAGTCCCACGAGCAGTACTTC.

This chain links TRBV5-5 with TRBJ2-2, with 8 bases aligning to TRBD1. Germline CDR1 is SGHKS and CDR2 is YYEKEE (reference sequence). V lost 4 bases, J lost 2 bases, and 7 bases stayed unmatched. CDR3 size: 16 residues. For the CDR3, the DNA is TGTGCCAGCAGCGAGACAGGGGATTCCAACACCGGGGAGCTGTTTTTT. Its protein is CASSETGDSNTGELFF.

V and J are TRBV9 and TRBJ2-7; 8 nucleotides agree with TRBD1. Trimming at V came to 3 bases and at J to 3 bases, leaving 8 bases not matched to a gene. Germline V gene sequence: CDR1 SGDLS, CDR2 YYNGEE. CDR3 length: 15 amino acids. CDR3: CASSALGQAHYEQYF. CDR3 nucleotides: TGTGCCAGCAGCGCCCTGGGACAGGCCCACTACGAGCAGTACTTC. Filled out from reference TRBV9 and TRBJ2-7, the complete variable domain reads DSGVTQTPKHLITATGQRVTLRCSPRSGDLSVYWYQQSLDQGLQFLIQYYNGEERAKGNILERFSAQQFPDLHSELNLSSLELGDSALYFCASSALGQAHYEQYFGPGTRLTVT.

This clone was detected once. The chain has TRBV6-5 and TRBJ2-1; 9 nucleotides align to TRBD2. V gave up 4 bases and J gave up 7 bases; unmatched junction bases: 11. Germline CDR1 is MNHEY and CDR2 is SVGAGI. This CDR3 has 16 residues. CDR3 sequence (DNA): TGTGCCAGCAGTTCCAACCCCAGAACTAGCGGGAATGAGCAGTTCTTC. Protein: CASSSNPRTSGNEQFF.

The V and J genes are TRBV10-1 and TRBJ1-1, with D uncertain. The germline V gene encodes CDR1 WNHNN and CDR2 SYGVQD (reference sequence). The CDR3 spans 16 residues. V was shortened by 2 bases and J by 3 bases, with 16 bases between the two germline ends. The CDR3 DNA reads TGCGCCAGCAGTGAGATTTATGGGCCCGCGGACACTGAAGCTTTCTTT. The encoded protein is CASSEIYGPADTEAFF.

This chain joins TRBV10-3 and TRBJ1-1; D not certain. This CDR3 comprises 15 residues. Trimming pared 0 bases from V and 4 bases from J, leaving 12 bases between. Germline CDR1 is ENHRY and CDR2 is SYGVKD. The CDR3 region is CAISESSAVVTEAFF. In DNA, the CDR3 is TGTGCCATCAGTGAGTCGTCAGCGGTCGTCACTGAAGCTTTCTTT.

The J gene is TRBJ1-3, the V gene TRBV19; D perhaps matches TRBD1 (5 bases). CDR3 length: 14 residues. The germline gives CDR1 LNHDA, CDR2 SQIVND (reference sequence). Trimming stripped 5 bases from V and 7 bases from J, with 15 bases between. The CDR3 sequence: CASSFKDKTNTIYF. In nucleotides, the CDR3 is TGTGCCAGTAGTTTCAAGGACAAGACGAACACCATATATTTT.

The chain is built from TRBV30 and TRBJ1-1; the D is unclear. CDR3 length: 13 amino acids. Trimming removed 4 bases at V and 0 bases at J, with 9 bases between. Germline lookup yields CDR1 GTSNPN and CDR2 SVGIG (reference sequence). The CDR3 DNA sequence: TGTGCCTGGATGTGGGGTTTGAACACTGAAGCTTTCTTT. It translates to CAWMWGLNTEAFF. The full variable domain, completed using reference TRBV30 and TRBJ1-1, is SQTIHQWPATLVQPVGSPLSLECTVEGTSNPNLYWYRQAAGRGLQLLFYSVGIGQISSEVPQNLSASRPQDRQFILSSKKLLLSDSGFYLCAWMWGLNTEAFFGQGTRLTVV.

The V and J genes are TRBV4-2 and TRBJ1-5; D not resolved. Trimming removed 0 bases at V and 6 bases at J, with 9 bases between. Per the germline V gene, CDR1 is LGHNA and CDR2 is YNFKEQ. The CDR3 extends over 14 amino acids. CDR3 nucleotides: TGTGCCAGCAGCCAAGAAACTAAGGGTCAGCCCCAGCATTTT. The encoded protein is CASSQETKGQPQHF.

V is TRBV6-5 and J is TRBJ1-1; D gene unclear. The ends were cut back, 0 bases at V and 4 bases at J, with 12 bases in the middle. The germline CDR1 and CDR2 sequences are MNHEY and SVGAGI. This CDR3 has 15 residues. The CDR3: CASSYSSRLFTEAFF. The CDR3 region has the DNA TGTGCCAGCAGTTACTCGTCCAGGCTGTTCACTGAAGCTTTCTTT.

The sample holds one count of this clone. The rearrangement links TRBV6-5 to TRBJ2-7; weak D call: TRBD2 (5 bases). The CDR3 runs 14 residues. CDR1 and CDR2 (germline): MNHEY, SVGAGI. V lost 7 bases to trimming and J lost 1 base, with 14 bases between them. In DNA form, the CDR3 reads TGTGCCAGCAAGGCGGGCTTCGTTTCCTACGAGCAGTACTTC. This gives the protein CASKAGFVSYEQYF.

This rearrangement joins TRBV30 to TRBJ1-1; no firm D call. The CDR3 covers 12 residues. Trimming took off 4 bases at V and 7 bases at J, with 13 bases between the two ends. In germline, CDR1 is GTSNPN, CDR2 SVGIG (reference sequence). CDR3 region: CAWTPWKVEAFF. The DNA of the CDR3 is TGTGCCTGGACGCCTTGGAAGGTTGAAGCTTTCTTT.

V usage is TRBV10-3 and J usage is TRBJ2-5; the match to TRBD1 covers 8 bases. The CDR3 consists of 14 residues. The V segment lost 8 bases and the J segment 3 bases; nucleotides outside the gene matches: 8. Germline CDR1 and CDR2: ENHRY and SYGVKD. CDR3 sequence reads: CAIRAGTGEETQYF. Here the CDR3 DNA reads TGTGCCATCCGGGCCGGGACAGGCGAAGAGACCCAGTACTTC.